This TCR beta chain was identified during a study of vaccination and CD4 T cells after COVID-19. Study results and caveats: The median SARS-CoV-2-reactive clonotype number increased from about 20 to 38, without statistical significance.

V gave up 5 bases and J gave up 5 bases; unmatched junction bases: 7. Germline V lookup: CDR1 DFQATT, CDR2 SNEGSKA (reference sequence). The CDR3 contains 13 residues. CD4+ T cells that had been cultured provided DNA sequenced with the Oncomine TCR Beta short-read assay. In TCRdb, the PCR reads were re-called with MiXCR into one record per CDR3 protein. The sample consists of about 22,000 distinct CDR3 sequences, approximately 30% of them appearing once. The time point denotes: late sampling 161 to 241 days after vaccination in three convalescent patients. Treatment here: roughly 11-day PBMC culture with coronavirus spike peptide pools or control peptides (ViraFEST assay). ViraFEST stimulated the growth of antigen-specific T cells using peptide pools and subsequently profiled their TCRs by sequencing. This clonotype has just a few counts. Antigen unknown.

Sequencing used CD4+ T cells from blood, cultured in vitro, obtained about 7 months after SARS-CoV-2 vaccination. The rearrangement joins TRBV20-1 to TRBJ2-5, with 8 bases lining up with TRBD1. This clonotype was sampled from a human donor who had recovered from COVID-19. CDR3 nucleotide sequence: TGCAGTGCTTCACGACAGGGGTGGGAGACCCAGTACTTC. Translation: CSASRQGWETQYF.